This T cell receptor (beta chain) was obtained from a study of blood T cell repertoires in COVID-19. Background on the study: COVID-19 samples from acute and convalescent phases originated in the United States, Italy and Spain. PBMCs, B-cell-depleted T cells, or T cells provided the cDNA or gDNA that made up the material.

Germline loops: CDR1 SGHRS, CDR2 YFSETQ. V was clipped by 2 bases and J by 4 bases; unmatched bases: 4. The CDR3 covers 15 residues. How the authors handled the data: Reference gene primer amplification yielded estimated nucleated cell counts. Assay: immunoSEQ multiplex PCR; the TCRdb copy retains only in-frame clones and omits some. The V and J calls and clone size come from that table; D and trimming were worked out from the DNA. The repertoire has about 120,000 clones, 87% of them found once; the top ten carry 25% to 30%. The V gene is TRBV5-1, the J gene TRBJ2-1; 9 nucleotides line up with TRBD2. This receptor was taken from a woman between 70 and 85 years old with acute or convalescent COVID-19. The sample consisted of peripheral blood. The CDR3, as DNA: TGCGCCAGCAGCTTATGGGCGGGGGGGTACAATGAGCAGTTCTTC. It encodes CASSLWAGGYNEQFF.